Listed below are T cell receptor beta chains from one sample, sequenced in a study of T cell repertoires in cytomegalovirus infection. TCRdb reanalysed the reads using MiXCR and keeps one entry per CDR3 protein. This table holds approximately 730,000 distinct CDR3 sequences, approximately 32% found once. For these receptors, no antigen is known. Sequenced here: cultured CD8+ T cells from PBMCs, sampled from culture after CMV antigen stimulation. The receptors come from a human donor in good health (CMV status not recorded). Some clones in this sample may be carry-over from other donors' samples. The CDR3 runs from the conserved cysteine through the conserved F or W. A D gene is named only where the DNA matches it firmly. Clone size is stated in some rows and not others, as once, few, many or a class when expanded.

many	TRBD1	TRBV7-2	TRBJ1-2	CASSIQGQGSYGYTF	TGTGCCAGCAGCATCCAGGGACAGGGGAGCTATGGCTACACCTTC
few	.	TRBV19	TRBJ1-2	CASSIGGAGKDYGYTF	TGTGCCAGTAGTATAGGCGGGGCAGGGAAAGACTATGGCTACACCTTC
few	TRBD2	TRBV7-9	TRBJ2-5	CASSLTVRLAGGQETQYF	TGTGCCAGCAGCTTAACCGTGCGACTAGCGGGGGGCCAAGAGACCCAGTACTTC
.	TRBD2	TRBV7-9	TRBJ2-1	CASSTTSGGVNEQFF	TGTGCCAGCAGCACGACTAGCGGGGGTGTCAATGAGCAGTTCTTC
.	.	TRBV9	TRBJ2-3	CASSLRGGASTDTQYF	TGTGCCAGCAGCCTCCGTGGGGGGGCGAGCACAGATACGCAGTATTTT
.	.	TRBV6-2/TRBV6-3	TRBJ2-1	CASTQDRNSYNEQFF	TGTGCCAGCACTCAGGACAGAAACTCCTACAATGAGCAGTTCTTC
.	TRBD1	TRBV7-9	TRBJ1-4	CASRFTGTGTTQGEKLFF	TGTGCCAGCAGGTTTACCGGGACAGGAACCACCCAGGGGGAAAAACTGTTTTTT
few	.	TRBV7-6	TRBJ2-1	CASSLDPGHDNEQFF	TGTGCTAGCAGCTTAGACCCCGGACACGACAATGAGCAGTTCTTC
.	TRBD2	TRBV6-5	TRBJ2-3	CASRRTGTTFPTDTQYF	TGTGCCAGCAGACGAACCGGGACTACATTTCCAACAGATACGCAGTATTTT
few	.	TRBV12-3/TRBV12-4	TRBJ1-2	CASSPDRLGAYSGYTF	TGTGCCAGCAGCCCTGACAGGCTTGGGGCCTACTCTGGCTACACCTTC
many	.	TRBV7-9	TRBJ2-3	CASSLDRVRVDVADTQYF	TGTGCCAGCAGCTTAGACAGGGTCCGAGTCGATGTGGCAGATACGCAGTATTTT
few	TRBD2	TRBV6-2/TRBV6-3	TRBJ2-1	CASSYRRGAHDEQFF	TGTGCCAGCAGTTACAGGCGGGGGGCCCATGATGAGCAGTTCTTC
.	.	TRBV7-4	TRBJ2-4	CASSLSNGRTKNIQYF	TGTGCCAGCAGCTTATCAAACGGGAGAACCAAAAACATTCAGTACTTC
.	.	TRBV2	TRBJ2-3	CASSEGLGDSTDTQYF	TGTGCCAGCAGTGAGGGCTTAGGAGACAGCACAGATACGCAGTATTTT
few	.	TRBV7-6	TRBJ1-6	CASSFSGHGSYNSPLHF	TGTGCCAGCAGCTTTTCTGGACACGGCTCCTATAATTCACCCCTCCACTTT
few	.	TRBV7-8	TRBJ2-5	CASSLLLAGAPRGTQYF	TGTGCCAGCAGCCTTCTTCTCGCGGGGGCCCCAAGGGGGACCCAGTACTTC
many	.	TRBV7-9	TRBJ2-3	CASSSGPPSTDTQYF	TGTGCCAGCAGTTCAGGGCCCCCCAGCACAGATACGCAGTATTTT
many	.	TRBV7-8	TRBJ2-2	CASSLATSSVRGELFF	TGTGCCAGCAGCTTAGCAACCTCTTCGGTTCGCGGGGAGCTGTTTTTT
.	.	TRBV19	TRBJ2-7	CASSPGRAYEQYF	TGTGCCAGTTCACCGGGAAGAGCCTACGAGCAGTACTTC
few	.	TRBV4-1	TRBJ2-2	CASSQGGTFTGELFF	TGCGCCAGCAGCCAAGGGGGGACGTTCACCGGGGAGCTGTTTTTT
.	.	TRBV6-6	TRBJ2-1	CASSYKNEQFF	TGTGCCAGCAGTTACAAGAATGAGCAGTTCTTC
few	.	TRBV10-3	TRBJ2-1	CAILQGNEQFF	TGTGCCATCCTACAGGGAAATGAGCAGTTCTTC
many	.	TRBV7-3	TRBJ2-1	CASSFYPANEQFF	TGTGCCAGCAGCTTCTACCCAGCGAATGAGCAGTTCTTC
.	TRBD1	TRBV24-1	TRBJ1-5	CATSTGARDSNQPQHF	TGTGCCACCTCTACAGGGGCGCGGGATAGCAATCAGCCCCAGCATTTT
.	.	TRBV2	TRBJ2-3	CASSSETFDSTDTQYF	TGTGCCAGCAGCAGTGAGACTTTTGATAGCACAGATACGCAGTATTTT
.	.	TRBV10-3	TRBJ1-2	CAILTANYGYTF	TGTGCCATCCTTACGGCTAACTATGGCTACACCTTC
many	.	TRBV7-6	TRBJ2-1	CASSLAGTYSYNEQFF	TGTGCCAGCAGCTTAGCCGGGACATACTCCTACAATGAGCAGTTCTTC
few	.	TRBV6-1	TRBJ2-1	CASSWAQGPLEPYNEQFF	TGTGCCAGCAGTTGGGCCCAAGGGCCCCTCGAGCCATACAATGAGCAGTTCTTC
.	TRBD2	TRBV4-1	TRBJ2-3	CASSQALAGTGYF	TGCGCCAGCAGCCAAGCTCTAGCGGGGACGGGATATTTT
.	TRBD2	TRBV3-1	TRBJ2-1	CASSQDTYTLGGVNEQFF	TGTGCCAGCAGCCAAGACACCTATACACTCGGGGGGGTAAATGAGCAGTTCTTC
.	TRBD1	TRBV12-3/TRBV12-4	TRBJ1-2	CASSSGTGDAYGYTF	TGTGCCAGCAGTTCCGGGACAGGGGACGCTTATGGCTACACCTTC
few	TRBD1	TRBV6-5	TRBJ1-1	CATSVGTGTLGTEAFF	TGTGCCACCTCCGTAGGGACAGGGACCCTTGGCACTGAAGCTTTCTTT
many	TRBD1	TRBV7-9	TRBJ1-1	CASSLARQGYAEAFF	TGTGCCAGCAGCTTAGCTCGACAGGGGTACGCTGAAGCTTTCTTT
.	TRBD2	TRBV7-4	TRBJ2-1	CASSLAGSREQFF	TGTGCCAGCAGCCTAGCGGGGAGTCGTGAGCAGTTCTTC
once	TRBD1	TRBV28	TRBJ1-6	CASRLGTGQVETPLHF	TGTGCCAGCAGACTGGGGACAGGGCAGGTTGAGACACCCCTCCACTTT
.	TRBD1	TRBV2	TRBJ1-2	CAGGQGDYGYTF	TGTGCCGGCGGACAGGGGGACTATGGCTACACCTTC
few	TRBD1	TRBV3-1	TRBJ2-5	CASSPEDRPGTQYF	TGTGCCAGCAGCCCGGAGGACAGGCCCGGGACCCAGTACTTC
.	.	TRBV7-6	TRBJ1-1	CASTPGVARSNTEAFF	TGTGCCAGTACTCCCGGGGTGGCACGATCGAACACTGAAGCTTTCTTT
.	.	TRBV19	TRBJ1-2	CASSPPGRIYGYTF	TGTGCCAGTAGCCCTCCGGGACGGATCTATGGCTACACCTTC
.	.	TRBV10-3	TRBJ2-7	CAISEWGDGGAYKQYF	TGTGCCATCAGTGAGTGGGGGGACGGTGGTGCCTACAAGCAGTACTTC
.	.	TRBV4-2	TRBJ2-5	CASSQEAPQETQYF	TGTGCCAGCAGCCAAGAGGCCCCCCAAGAGACCCAGTACTTC
.	.	TRBV4-1	TRBJ1-2	CASSQDRADNFLYGYTF	TGCGCCAGCAGCCAAGATAGGGCGGACAACTTTCTCTATGGCTACACCTTC
few	.	TRBV7-9	TRBJ2-1	CASSLVSARTAYNEQFF	TGTGCCAGCAGCTTAGTTTCCGCTAGGACAGCCTACAATGAGCAGTTCTTC
many	TRBD2	TRBV7-2	TRBJ2-1	CASSPGLAEYNEQFF	TGTGCCAGCAGCCCGGGACTAGCGGAGTACAATGAGCAGTTCTTC
many	TRBD2	TRBV7-8	TRBJ2-5	CASSLFWTSGGQGETQYF	TGTGCCAGCAGCTTATTCTGGACTAGCGGGGGACAGGGGGAGACCCAGTACTTC
.	.	TRBV12-3/TRBV12-4	TRBJ1-1	CASRQLGTEAFF	TGTGCCAGCAGACAATTGGGGACTGAAGCTTTCTTT
many	TRBD1	TRBV7-9	TRBJ2-7	CASSLYPGQPYEQYF	TGTGCCAGCAGCCTCTATCCGGGACAGCCCTACGAGCAGTACTTC
few	.	TRBV6-2/TRBV6-3	TRBJ2-1	CASSYSRGGLNEQFF	TGTGCCAGCAGTTACTCGAGAGGGGGGCTTAATGAGCAGTTCTTC
.	.	TRBV6-1	TRBJ2-3	CASSEGPDSADTQYF	TGTGCCAGCAGTGAAGGGCCCGACAGTGCAGATACGCAGTATTTT
few	.	TRBV10-3	TRBJ2-5	CAISPGGAPPQETQYF	TGTGCCATCTCACCAGGGGGGGCGCCCCCACAAGAGACCCAGTACTTC
.	.	TRBV5-6	TRBJ2-1	CASSLEQRPIYNEQFF	TGTGCCAGCAGCTTGGAACAGCGTCCCATCTACAATGAGCAGTTCTTC
.	TRBD1	TRBV6-6	TRBJ2-5	CASSNLTGRGETQYF	TGTGCCAGCAGTAACCTGACAGGGAGAGGAGAGACCCAGTACTTC
many	TRBD1	TRBV12-3/TRBV12-4	TRBJ1-6	CASSLAGQGPTRTLHF	TGTGCCAGCAGTTTAGCGGGACAGGGACCAACTAGGACCCTCCACTTT
.	.	TRBV4-1	TRBJ1-1	CASSQEPRGTEAFF	TGCGCCAGCAGCCAAGAACCGAGGGGCACTGAAGCTTTCTTT
.	TRBD2	TRBV28	TRBJ2-3	CASSNLRERTDTQYF	TGTGCCAGCAGTAACCTGCGGGAGCGCACAGATACGCAGTATTTT